This T cell receptor (beta chain) emerged from a study of long-term antiretroviral therapy in people with HIV. Study-wide results and limits: Older ART regimens may have been in use when blood was drawn between about 2004 and 2017.

Germline V gives CDR1 SQVTM, CDR2 ANQGSEA. V lost 1 base to trimming and J lost 1 base, with 7 bases between them. The CDR3 extends over 13 amino acids. This clone has only one observation. What it binds is unknown. The libraries were made with immunoSEQ v3.0 at survey level. Sequenced by immunoSEQ multiplex PCR; TCRdb stores in-frame clones only, minus some. The data show nearly 25,000 clones, 75% to 85% seen once. This sample comprised unsorted PBMCs, obtained 3 years after starting antiretroviral therapy. The chain joins TRBV29-1 to TRBJ2-5, with D hard to call. The sequence came from a man aged 45-65 years with HIV. The CDR3 DNA reads TGCAGCGTTGAAGCACAGTCCCAAGAGACCCAGTACTTC. Protein product: CSVEAQSQETQYF. The full variable domain, rest sourced from reference TRBV29-1 and TRBJ2-5, is SAVISQKPSRDICQRGTSLTIQCQVDSQVTMMFWYRQQPGQSLTLIATANQGSEATYESGFVIDKFPISRPNLTFSTLTVSNMSPEDSSIYLCSVEAQSQETQYFGPGTRLLVL.